This entry is about one T cell receptor (beta chain). This entry belongs to a study of blood T cell repertoires in COVID-19. Looking at the study overall: COVID-19 samples collected from the United States, Italy and Spain covered acute and convalescent phases. T cells, B-cell-depleted T cells, or PBMCs supplied cDNA or gDNA.

The table came from immunoSEQ multiplex PCR; TCRdb's copy has only in-frame clones and leaves some out. The sample has about 220,000 clones, about 79% seen once. Germline CDR1 MNHEY, CDR2 SVGAGI. V shed 8 bases and J shed 0 bases, with 14 bases lying between them. The CDR3 length is 14 residues. The sequenced material came from peripheral blood. The chain joins TRBV6-5 to TRBJ2-7, with D hard to call. This sequence was found in a man aged 50-59 years with active or convalescent COVID-19. The CDR3 DNA reads as TGTGCCAGCGGAGTACGTTCTAGCTCCTACGAGCAGTACTTC. Translating gives CASGVRSSSYEQYF.